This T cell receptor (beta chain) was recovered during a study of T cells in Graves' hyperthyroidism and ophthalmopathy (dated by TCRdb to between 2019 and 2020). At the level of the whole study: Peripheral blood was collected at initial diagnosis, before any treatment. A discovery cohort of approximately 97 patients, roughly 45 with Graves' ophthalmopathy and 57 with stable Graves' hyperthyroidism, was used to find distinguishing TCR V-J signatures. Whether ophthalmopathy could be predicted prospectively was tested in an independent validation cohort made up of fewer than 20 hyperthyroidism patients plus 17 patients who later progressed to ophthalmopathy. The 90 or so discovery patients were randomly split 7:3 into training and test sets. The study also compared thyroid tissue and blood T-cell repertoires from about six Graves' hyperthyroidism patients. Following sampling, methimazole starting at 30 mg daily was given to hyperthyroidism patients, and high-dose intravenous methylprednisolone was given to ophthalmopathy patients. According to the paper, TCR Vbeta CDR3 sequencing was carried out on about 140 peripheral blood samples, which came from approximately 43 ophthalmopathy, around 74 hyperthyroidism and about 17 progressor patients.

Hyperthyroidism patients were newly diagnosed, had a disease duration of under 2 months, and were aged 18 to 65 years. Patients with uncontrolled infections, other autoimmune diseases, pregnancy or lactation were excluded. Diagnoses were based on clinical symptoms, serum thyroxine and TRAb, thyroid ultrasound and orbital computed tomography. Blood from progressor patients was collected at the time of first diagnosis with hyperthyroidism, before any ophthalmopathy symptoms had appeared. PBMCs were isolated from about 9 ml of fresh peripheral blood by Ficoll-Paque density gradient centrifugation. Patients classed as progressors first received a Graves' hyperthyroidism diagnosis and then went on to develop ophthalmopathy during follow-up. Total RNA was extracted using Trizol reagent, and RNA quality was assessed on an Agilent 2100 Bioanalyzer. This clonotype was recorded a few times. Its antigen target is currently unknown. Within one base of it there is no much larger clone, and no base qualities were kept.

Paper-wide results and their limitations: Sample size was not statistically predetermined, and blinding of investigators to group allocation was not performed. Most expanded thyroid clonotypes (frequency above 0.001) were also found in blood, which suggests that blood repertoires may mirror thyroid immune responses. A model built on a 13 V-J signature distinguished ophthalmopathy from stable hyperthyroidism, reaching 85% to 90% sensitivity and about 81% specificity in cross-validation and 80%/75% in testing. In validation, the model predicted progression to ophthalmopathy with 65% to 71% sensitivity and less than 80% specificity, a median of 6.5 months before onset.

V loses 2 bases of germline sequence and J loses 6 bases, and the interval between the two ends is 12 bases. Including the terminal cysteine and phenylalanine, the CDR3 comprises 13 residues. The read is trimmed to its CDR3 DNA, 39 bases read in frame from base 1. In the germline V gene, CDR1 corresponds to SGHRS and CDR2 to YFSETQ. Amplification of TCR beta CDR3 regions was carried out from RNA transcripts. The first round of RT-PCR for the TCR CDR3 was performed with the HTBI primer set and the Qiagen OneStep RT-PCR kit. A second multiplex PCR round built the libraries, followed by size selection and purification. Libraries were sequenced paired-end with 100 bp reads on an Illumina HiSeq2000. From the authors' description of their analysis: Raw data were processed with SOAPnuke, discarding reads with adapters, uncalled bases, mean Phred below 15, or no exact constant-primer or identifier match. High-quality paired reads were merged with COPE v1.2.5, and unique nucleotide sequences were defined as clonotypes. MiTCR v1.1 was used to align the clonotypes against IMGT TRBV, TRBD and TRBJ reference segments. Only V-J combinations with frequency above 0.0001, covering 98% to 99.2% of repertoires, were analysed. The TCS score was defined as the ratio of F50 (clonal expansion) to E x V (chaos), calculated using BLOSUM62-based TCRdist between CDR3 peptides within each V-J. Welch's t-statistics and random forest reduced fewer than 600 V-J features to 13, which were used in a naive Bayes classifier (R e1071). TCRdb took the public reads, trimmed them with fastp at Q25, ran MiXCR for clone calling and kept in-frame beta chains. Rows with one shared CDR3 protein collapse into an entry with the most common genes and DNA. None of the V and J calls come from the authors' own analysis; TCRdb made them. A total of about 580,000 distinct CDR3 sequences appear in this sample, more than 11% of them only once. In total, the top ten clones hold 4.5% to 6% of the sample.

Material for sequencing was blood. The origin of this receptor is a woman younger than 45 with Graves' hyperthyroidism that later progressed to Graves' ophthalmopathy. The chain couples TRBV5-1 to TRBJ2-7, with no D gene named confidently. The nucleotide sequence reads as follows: TGCGCCAGCAGCTTTCTCACAATGGGCGAGCAGTACTTC. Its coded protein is CASSFLTMGEQYF.